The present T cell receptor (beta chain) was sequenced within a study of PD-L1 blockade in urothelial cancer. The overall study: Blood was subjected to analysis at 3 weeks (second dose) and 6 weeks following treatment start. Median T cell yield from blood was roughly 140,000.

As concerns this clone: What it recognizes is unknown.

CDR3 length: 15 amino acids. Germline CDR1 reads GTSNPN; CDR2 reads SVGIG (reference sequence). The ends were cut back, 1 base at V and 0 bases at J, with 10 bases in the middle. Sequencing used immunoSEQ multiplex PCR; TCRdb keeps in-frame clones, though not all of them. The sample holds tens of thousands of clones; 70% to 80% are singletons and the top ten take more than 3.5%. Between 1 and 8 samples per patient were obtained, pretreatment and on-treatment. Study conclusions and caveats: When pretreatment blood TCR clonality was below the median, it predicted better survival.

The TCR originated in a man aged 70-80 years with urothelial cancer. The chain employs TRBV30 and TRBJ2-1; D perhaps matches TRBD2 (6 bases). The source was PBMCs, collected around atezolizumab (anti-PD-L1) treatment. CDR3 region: CAWSGDLSSYNEQFF. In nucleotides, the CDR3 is TGTGCCTGGAGTGGGGACTTGAGCTCCTACAATGAGCAGTTCTTC.